This T cell receptor (beta chain) was retrieved from a study of technical replicates of blood from a handful of donors. Sequencing was performed with immunoSEQ multiplex PCR; in TCRdb, only in-frame clones are kept and a portion is missing. Here the sample spans roughly 50,000 clones, around 93% being singletons. Per germline, CDR1 SGHDT and CDR2 YYEEEE. V was cut by 3 bases and J by 0 bases, with 10 bases left in between. The CDR3 is 15 residues long. The sequencing sample was made of PBMCs. The V call is TRBV5-6, the J call TRBJ2-4, with no clear D. The clonotype originates from a human donor in good health. Some clones in this sample may be carry-over from other donors' samples. The CDR3 nucleotides are TGTGCCAGCAGCTGGGCCCAGTTAGCCAAAAACATTCAGTACTTC. Translating it yields CASSWAQLAKNIQYF.